These 16 T cell receptor beta chains came from one sample sequenced in a study of shared clonotypes between healthy human individuals. Data came from immunoSEQ multiplex PCR; TCRdb stores just in-frame clones and leaves some out. The repertoire consists of about 1 million clones, with 60% to 80% occurring once and the leading ten covering 1.5%. Material for sequencing was memory CD4+ T cells sorted from blood. The subset denotes: CD45RA-negative fraction. These receptors all stem from a man between 18 and 29 years old in good health.

A word on this clone: It may be a read error: a sequence one base away is much more abundant. Other nucleotide sequences in the sample specify the same CDR3. The V call is TRBV14, the J call TRBJ2-7; weak D call: TRBD1 (5 bases). The CDR3 loop spans 14 amino acids. V lost 4 bases and J 0 bases, leaving 10 bases between the germline ends. The germline V gene encodes CDR1 SGHDN and CDR2 FVKESK. The CDR3 region has the DNA TGTGCCAGCAGCCCCCAGGGAATCTCCTACGAGCAGTACTTC. The encoded protein is CASSPQGISYEQYF.

V usage is TRBV4-2 and J usage is TRBJ1-4, with D unresolved. V lost 0 bases to trimming and J lost 4 bases, with 12 bases between them. This CDR3 comprises 16 residues. Germline CDR1 is LGHNA and CDR2 is YNFKEQ. The CDR3 loop is CASSQDRAASNEKLFF. The CDR3, as DNA: TGTGCCAGCAGCCAAGATCGCGCGGCGAGTAATGAAAAACTGTTTTTT.

The CDR3 DNA reads TGTGCCAGCAGCTTAGAAGCCGTAAACTATGGCTACACCTTC. Its translation: CASSLEAVNYGYTF. This sequence joins TRBV7-9 and TRBJ1-2; D unclear. The CDR3 is made up of 14 amino acids. Deletions cut 1 base from V and 2 bases from J, with 8 bases between. CDR1 and CDR2 from the germline V gene are SEHNR and FQNEAQ (reference sequence).

This chain joins TRBV5-1 and TRBJ1-2; no definite D call. The V and J ends lost 4 bases and 8 bases respectively, with 18 bases between them. The CDR3 runs to 14 residues. Germline V CDR1 and CDR2: SGHRS, YFSETQ. The CDR3 sequence is CASSPYGLVGGYTF. As DNA, the CDR3 is TGCGCCAGCAGCCCTTACGGCCTGGTGGGCGGCTACACCTTC.

The J gene is TRBJ1-5, the V gene TRBV19; 11 bases agree with TRBD1. This CDR3 comprises 16 residues. The ends lost 6 bases at V and 6 bases at J; junction bases unmatched: 10. Per germline, CDR1 LNHDA and CDR2 SQIVND (reference sequence). This CDR3 is CASRGQGASISQPQHF. The CDR3, as DNA: TGTGCCAGTAGAGGACAGGGGGCGTCTATAAGTCAGCCCCAGCATTTT.

This clone was seen more than once but under ten times. The chain joins TRBV27 to TRBJ1-5; no firm D call. Per germline, CDR1 MNHEY and CDR2 SMNVEV (reference sequence). The V gene lost 2 bases and the J gene lost 1 base, with 3 bases spanning the gap. The CDR3 consists of 13 residues. CDR3 amino acids: CASSLTSNQPQHF. The CDR3 DNA sequence: TGTGCCAGCAGTTTAACGAGCAATCAGCCCCAGCATTTT.

V usage is TRBV11-2 and J usage is TRBJ2-1; D could derive from TRBD1 or TRBD2 (5 bases each). The CDR3 covers 18 residues. Germline CDR1 reads SGHAT; CDR2 reads FQNNGV. The ends were cut back, 0 bases at V and 1 base at J, with 16 bases in the middle. DNA for the CDR3: TGTGCCAGCAGCTTAGAATCCGGGGCCCGCGGGTCCTACAATGAGCAGTTCTTC. Translation: CASSLESGARGSYNEQFF.

The rearrangement uses TRBV6-5 and TRBJ2-3; 12 positions agree with TRBD2. The CDR3 is made up of 15 amino acids. V gave up 6 bases and J gave up 6 bases; unmatched junction bases: 7. Germline V gene lookup returns CDR1 MNHEY and CDR2 SVGAGI. Here the CDR3 DNA reads TGTGCCAGCAGCCCAGGACTAGCGGGGTACGATACGCAGTATTTT. Its protein is CASSPGLAGYDTQYF.

The chain is built from TRBV11-2 and TRBJ2-7, with a possible D match to TRBD2 (6 bases). The CDR3 contains 14 residues. CDR1 and CDR2 (germline): SGHAT, FQNNGV. V lost 4 bases and J lost 1, with 11 bases in between. CDR3: CASSSGGTSYEQYF. The DNA for the CDR3 is TGTGCCAGCAGCTCCGGGGGAACATCCTACGAGCAGTACTTC.

The chain joins TRBV5-1 to TRBJ2-5, with 7 positions matching TRBD1. Trimming cost V 3 bases and J 5 bases; bases outside gene matches: 7. The CDR3 consists of 14 residues. Germline values: CDR1 SGHRS, CDR2 YFSETQ. This chain's CDR3 is CASSSLDRSETQYF. CDR3 bases: TGCGCCAGCAGCTCCCTGGACAGGTCCGAGACCCAGTACTTC. Full variable domain (missing parts from reference TRBV5-1 and TRBJ2-5): KAGVTQTPRYLIKTRGQQVTLSCSPISGHRSVSWYQQTPGQGLQFLFEYFSETQRNKGNFPGRFSGRQFSNSRSEMNVSTLELGDSALYLCASSSLDRSETQYFGPGTRLLVL.

This chain links TRBV5-1 with TRBJ2-1; 9 bases align to TRBD2. CDR3 length equals 15 residues. Trimming cost V 7 bases and J 2 bases; bases outside gene matches: 7. In germline, CDR1 is SGHRS, CDR2 YFSETQ. CDR3 sequence reads: CASSKAGGTYNEQFF. CDR3 sequence (DNA): TGCGCCAGCTCCAAAGCGGGGGGAACCTACAATGAGCAGTTCTTC.

The genes are TRBV4-1 and TRBJ1-2; D is uncertain. This CDR3 is 13 amino acids long. Per the germline V gene, CDR1 is MGHRA and CDR2 is YSYEKL. Trimming removed 6 bases from V and 4 bases from J, with 12 bases in between. This chain's CDR3 is CASSPKGGYGYTF. The CDR3 DNA is TGCGCCAGCAGTCCAAAAGGTGGCTATGGCTACACCTTC.

The chain employs TRBV5-4 and TRBJ2-5; D is uncertain. This CDR3 spans 14 amino acids. Trimming left V 0 bases short and J 2 bases short, with 8 bases between. Looked up from germline, CDR1 is SGHNT and CDR2 is YYREEE (reference sequence). This CDR3 reads CASSLGTRQETQYF. The CDR3 DNA follows: TGTGCCAGCAGCTTGGGAACGAGACAAGAGACCCAGTACTTC.

The chain couples TRBV23-1 to TRBJ1-5; 8 positions match TRBD1. TRBV23-1 is known as an ORF, though its function is uncertain. V lost 0 bases, J lost 2 bases, and 9 bases stayed unmatched. The CDR3 extends over 18 amino acids. The CDR3 spells CASSQSDCQGQGNQPQHF. In nucleotides, the CDR3 is TGCGCCAGCAGTCAATCGGATTGTCAGGGACAGGGCAATCAGCCCCAGCATTTT.

As regards this clone: A read error may produce the germline difference seen at one junction end. This sample includes further DNA sequences coding for the same CDR3. The rearrangement links TRBV30 to TRBJ1-2, with 8 bases aligning to TRBD1. The length of the CDR3 is 13 residues. Germline CDR1 and CDR2: GTSNPN and SVGIG (reference sequence). CDR3 protein: CAWRASGGYGYTF. The CDR3 region has the DNA TGTGCCTGGAGGGCCTCAGGGGGCTATGGTTACACCTTC.

J is TRBJ2-3 and V is TRBV6-6; D unresolved. This CDR3 region has 16 residues. Germline-derived CDR1 and CDR2 are MNHNY and SVGAGI (reference sequence). With 6 bases removed from V and 1 base from J, the gap between germline ends came to 17 bases. As DNA, the CDR3 is TGTGCCAGCAGCCCCGAGGAGAGGACGGGCACAGATACGCAGTATTTT. Translation gives CASSPEERTGTDTQYF.